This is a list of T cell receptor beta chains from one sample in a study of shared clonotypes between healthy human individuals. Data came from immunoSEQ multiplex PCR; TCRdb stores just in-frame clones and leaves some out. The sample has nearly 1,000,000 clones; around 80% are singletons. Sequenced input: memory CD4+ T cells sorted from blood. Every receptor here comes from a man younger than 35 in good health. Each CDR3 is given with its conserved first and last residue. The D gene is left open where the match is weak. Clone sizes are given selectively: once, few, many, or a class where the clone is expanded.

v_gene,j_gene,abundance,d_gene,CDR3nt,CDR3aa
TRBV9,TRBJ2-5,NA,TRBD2,TGTGCCAGCAGCGCAGGACTAGCTCAAGAGACCCAGTACTTC,CASSAGLAQETQYF
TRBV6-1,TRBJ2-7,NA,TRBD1,TGTGCCAGCATAGCAGGGGGCAACTACGAGCAGTACTTC,CASIAGGNYEQYF
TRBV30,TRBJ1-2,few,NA,TGTGCCTGGAGTATTGGGGACTATGGCTACACCTTC,CAWSIGDYGYTF
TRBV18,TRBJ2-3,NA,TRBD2,TGTGCCAGCTCAGCGAGAGGGACTAGCGTAAGCACAGATACGCAGTATTTT,CASSARGTSVSTDTQYF
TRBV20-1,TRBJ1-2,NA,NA,TGCAGTGCAAGGGACAACTATGGCTACACCTTC,CSARDNYGYTF
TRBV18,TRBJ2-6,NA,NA,TGTGCCAGCTCACCAAACGGTCCTGGGGCCAACGTCCTGACTTTC,CASSPNGPGANVLTF
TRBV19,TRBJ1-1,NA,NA,TGTGCCAGTAGCGGCCGACAAGGAACTTTCTTT,CASSGRQGTFF
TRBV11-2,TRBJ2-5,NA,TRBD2,TGTGCCAGCAGCTTAGATCATTCGGGGGGGTCGGGGACCCAGTACTTC,CASSLDHSGGSGTQYF
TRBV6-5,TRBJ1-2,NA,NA,TGTGCCAGCAGTCCACCGGCGGGGGGTATGGATGGCTACACCTTC,CASSPPAGGMDGYTF
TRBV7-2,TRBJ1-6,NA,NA,TGTGCCAGCAGCTTAGTCTCGAGGACAGATAATTCACCCCTCCACTTT,CASSLVSRTDNSPLHF
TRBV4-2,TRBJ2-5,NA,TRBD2,TGTGCCAGCAGTCCCCTAAGCGGGGGGGAAGAGACCCAGTACTTC,CASSPLSGGEETQYF
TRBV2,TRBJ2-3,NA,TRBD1,TGTGCCAGCAGTGAAGCAGGGGGCCCTGGGACAGATACGCAGTATTTT,CASSEAGGPGTDTQYF